This TCR beta chain originates from a study of response to subunit inactivated influenza vaccine. Trimming removed 2 bases from V and 4 bases from J; junction bases left unmatched: 6. The CDR3 contains 16 residues. Germline CDR1 SEHNR, CDR2 FQNEAQ (reference sequence). Via MiXCR, TCRdb re-called the RT-PCR reads, giving one row per CDR3 protein. Among 450,000 to 600,000 distinct CDR3 sequences listed, 7.6% were seen once. Comment on this clonotype: Its antigen is unknown.

Whole-study findings and limits: It was the authors' suggestion that each seasonal influenza vaccination recruits few new T cells.

This material consisted of PBMCs from blood, taken less than 30 months after vaccination. This clonotype originated in a man aged 50-75 years who received an inactivated influenza vaccine. The chain has TRBV7-9 and TRBJ2-3, with TRBD2 matching 10 bases. For the CDR3, the DNA is TGTGCCAGCAGCTTACCTAGCGGGAGCGGGTCAGATACGCAGTATTTT. This encodes CASSLPSGSGSDTQYF.